This T cell receptor (beta chain) appears in the sequencing data of a study of shared clonotypes between healthy human individuals. The CDR3 is 13 amino acids. Germline-derived CDR1 and CDR2 are MNHNS and SASEGT. Trimming took 6 bases from V and 7 from J, leaving 12 bases between them. As for this clone: Its target is unknown.

Study results and caveats: Exclusively blood specimens were collected; tissue repertoires likely differ.

Method: immunoSEQ multiplex PCR; TCRdb's copy keeps in-frame clones and lacks some. The repertoire consists of over a million clones, with approximately 72% occurring once and the leading ten covering 1.4% to 1.5%. This receptor was identified in a young man in good health. Sequencing input: memory CD4+ T cells sorted from blood. This sample's subset: CD45RA-negative fraction. V usage is TRBV6-1 and J usage is TRBJ2-2, with D tentatively TRBD1 or TRBD2 (5 bases each). CDR3 nucleotide sequence: TGTGCCAGCAGGCAGGGACGAGGCGGGGAGCTGTTTTTT. This gives the protein CASRQGRGGELFF.